The 27 T cell receptor beta chains reported below all come from one sample, sequenced in a study of blood T cell repertoires in COVID-19 (dated by TCRdb to between 2020 and 2021). The method behind the library was the immunoSEQ multiplex PCR assay. TCRdb mirrors the immuneACCESS table, restricted to in-frame sequences. Some clones are absent from its copies; in checked studies, under half trace to an unresolved V gene, and the reason for the others is unknown. The sample table records under 55,000 clones; less than 80% of these occur just once. The top ten constitute about 25% of the sample. Sequenced input: peripheral blood. The receptor source for this set is a man between 65 and 79 years old with acute or convalescent COVID-19.

The chain recombines TRBV4-3 with TRBJ2-6, with D perhaps TRBD1 (5 bases). CDR3 length: 16 amino acids. Germline values: CDR1 LGHNA, CDR2 YSLEER. Between the trimmed V and J ends, which lost 1 base and 2 bases, there was a span of 9 bases. The CDR3 sequence is CASSQGLGPGANVLTF. CDR3 coding DNA: TGCGCCAGCAGCCAAGGGCTGGGGCCTGGGGCCAACGTCCTGACTTTC.

The chain links TRBV13 to TRBJ1-2; TRBD1 matches 11 bases. CDR1 and CDR2 (germline): PRHDT, FYEKMQ (reference sequence). The CDR3 spans 15 residues. Losses at the gene ends were 4 bases for V and 2 bases for J; bases not matched to a gene: 3. The CDR3 region is CASSYRTGGNYGYTF. The DNA for the CDR3 is TGTGCCAGCAGCTATAGGACAGGGGGCAACTATGGCTACACCTTC.

This chain connects TRBV19 to TRBJ2-7, with TRBD1 identical over 7 bases. The V and J ends lost 5 bases and 0 bases, in that order; junction bases with no gene match: 10. Germline V gene lookup returns CDR1 LNHDA and CDR2 SQIVND (reference sequence). This CDR3 region has 16 residues. CDR3 DNA sequence: TGTGCCAGTAGTCCAAGCTTGGGACAGCGCTCCTACGAGCAGTACTTC. It encodes CASSPSLGQRSYEQYF.

V usage is TRBV28 and J usage is TRBJ1-3, with D unclear. The CDR3 extends over 14 amino acids. V lost 8 bases and J lost 1, with 12 bases in between. Looked up from germline, CDR1 is MDHEN and CDR2 is SYDVKM. CDR3 coding DNA: TGTGCCAGCGGGTCCGGAGGGTCTGGAAACACCATATATTTT. It specifies CASGSGGSGNTIYF.

V and J are TRBV3-1 (or the pseudogene TRBV3-2) and TRBJ2-7; D is uncertain. Germline CDR1 LGHDT, CDR2 YNNKEL (reference sequence). The length of the CDR3 is 13 residues. Trimming took off 2 bases at V and 5 bases at J, with 10 bases between the two ends. The CDR3 bases are TGTGCCAGCAGCCAATTCAGCGACCACGAGCAGTACTTC. Protein: CASSQFSDHEQYF.

This clone was observed once. The rearrangement uses TRBV28 and TRBJ2-5, with a possible D match to TRBD1 (5 bases). The germline V gene encodes CDR1 MDHEN and CDR2 SYDVKM. V lost 10 bases to trimming and J lost 5 bases, with 29 bases between them. The CDR3 runs to 17 residues. CDR3 DNA sequence: TGTGCCATGGGGAAGCAGGGCCCTATGGCCCGACGGGAGACCCAGTACTTC. This codes for CAMGKQGPMARRETQYF.

This clone was found once. V gene TRBV6-2 or TRBV6-3 combines with J gene TRBJ1-2; the match to TRBD1 covers 7 bases. Germline assignment: CDR1 MNHEY and CDR2 SVGEGT. J lost 8 bases, V lost 6 bases, and 9 bases had no gene match. This CDR3 is 13 amino acids long. The CDR3: CASSPTGDRGYTF. The CDR3 DNA is TGTGCCAGCAGCCCCACAGGGGATCGGGGCTACACCTTC.

The rearrangement joins TRBV19 to TRBJ2-2; perhaps TRBD1 as D (5 bases). CDR3 length: 15 amino acids. V shed 10 bases and J shed 5 bases, with 20 bases lying between them. Germline values: CDR1 LNHDA, CDR2 SQIVND (reference sequence). In DNA form, the CDR3 reads TGTGCCACCCAAACGCCAGGCGCAGGGACCGGGGAGCTGTTTTTT. Amino acid sequence: CATQTPGAGTGELFF.

The table lists this clone with many counts. The V call is TRBV14, the J call TRBJ1-6; D is perhaps TRBD1 (5 bases). The ends were cut back, 5 bases at V and 7 bases at J, with 9 bases in the middle. Germline values: CDR1 SGHDN, CDR2 FVKESK. This CDR3 comprises 13 residues. The CDR3: CASSVAGNSPLHF. Written as DNA, the CDR3 is TGTGCCAGCAGCGTCGCAGGGAATTCACCCCTCCACTTT.

The V and J genes are TRBV28 and TRBJ1-2, with 9 bases fitting TRBD1. V lost 6 bases and J lost 4; bases outside the gene matches: 6. Germline V lookup: CDR1 MDHEN, CDR2 SYDVKM. The CDR3 length is 14 residues. As DNA, the CDR3 is TGTGCCAGCAGCTGGATGACAGGGGGCTATGGCTACACCTTC. Translated: CASSWMTGGYGYTF.

The chain recombines TRBV7-2 with TRBJ1-1; no reliable D call. The V and J ends lost 5 bases and 4 bases respectively, with 11 bases between them. This CDR3 is 13 amino acids long. Germline CDR1 and CDR2: SGHTA and FQGNSA. The CDR3 spells CASSVRRGTEAFF. The CDR3 coding sequence is TGTGCCAGCAGCGTGAGACGGGGCACTGAAGCTTTCTTT.

This CDR3 is CASSPPGQGNRETQYF. CDR3 nucleotide sequence: TGTGCCAGCAGCCCGCCGGGACAGGGAAATAGGGAGACCCAGTACTTC. The rearrangement links TRBV14 to TRBJ2-5, with 9 bases identical to TRBD1. Germline V CDR1 and CDR2: SGHDN, FVKESK. This CDR3 is 16 amino acids long. V lost 4 bases and J lost 5; bases outside the gene matches: 11.

J is TRBJ2-7 and V is TRBV5-6, with TRBD2 matching over 14 bases. Germline V gene data show CDR1 as SGHDT and CDR2 as YYEEEE. The trim removed 5 bases at V and 2 bases at J, leaving 6 bases unmatched. The CDR3 contains 16 residues. Written as DNA, the CDR3 is TGTGCCAGCAGACAGGGACTAGCGGGGGTACCCTACGAGCAGTACTTC. Amino acids: CASRQGLAGVPYEQYF. The variable domain in full, with the rest retrieved from reference TRBV5-6 and TRBJ2-7, is DAGVTQSPTHLIKTRGQQVTLRCSPKSGHDTVSWYQQALGQGPQFIFQYYEEEERQRGNFPDRFSGHQFPNYSSELNVNALLLGDSALYLCASRQGLAGVPYEQYFGPGTRLTVT.

V is TRBV27 and J is TRBJ2-3; 12 bases agree with TRBD2. Per germline, CDR1 MNHEY and CDR2 SMNVEV (reference sequence). The CDR3 totals 22 residues. Trimming cost V 6 bases and J 2 bases; bases outside gene matches: 24. CDR3 DNA sequence: TGTGCCAGCAGCCCACGACTAGCGGGAGATCTTCTCGCCGTCTGGATCACAGATACGCAGTATTTT. Translated: CASSPRLAGDLLAVWITDTQYF.

CDR3 loop: CASSAGAGDFSYEQYF. In DNA form, the CDR3 reads TGTGCCAGCAGTGCTGGAGCGGGGGACTTCTCCTACGAGCAGTACTTC. This chain links TRBV6-1 with TRBJ2-7; 8 bases are a match to TRBD2. CDR1 MNHNS and CDR2 SASEGT come from the germline V gene. V shed 4 bases, J shed 0 bases, and the junction held 8 bases outside the gene matches. The CDR3 runs 16 residues.

The chain is built from TRBV6-5 and TRBJ2-5, with D possibly TRBD1 on 6 matching bases. Germline CDR1 is MNHEY and CDR2 is SVGAGI. Trimming cost V 6 bases and J 5 bases, with 16 bases left between them. The CDR3 has 14 residues. CDR3 protein: CASSLTGPRETQYF. In DNA, the CDR3 is TGTGCCAGCAGCCTCACAGGGCCCAGGGAGACCCAGTACTTC.

The chain joins TRBV19 to TRBJ1-2; D not resolved. The length of the CDR3 is 12 residues. CDR1 and CDR2 from the germline V gene are LNHDA and SQIVND (reference sequence). V shed 6 bases and J shed 8 bases, with 13 bases lying between them. The DNA for the CDR3 is TGTGCCAGTAGGAGGCTGGAACACGGCTACACCTTC. This gives the protein CASRRLEHGYTF.

This chain connects TRBV10-3 to TRBJ1-1; D is perhaps TRBD1 (5 bases). The germline gives CDR1 ENHRY, CDR2 SYGVKD. V lost 0 bases, J lost 10 bases, and 21 bases lay in between. The CDR3 is 16 residues long. For the CDR3, the DNA is TGTGCCATCAGTGAGTCGACTCTTGGGCAGGGTAGTTCAGCTTTCTTT. Amino acids: CAISESTLGQGSSAFF.

The chain carries TRBV3-1 (or the pseudogene TRBV3-2) and TRBJ1-2; no definite D call. Trimming shortened V by 6 bases and J by 2 bases, and 13 bases separated the two germline ends. The germline CDR1 and CDR2 sequences are LGHDT and YNNKEL (reference sequence). The CDR3 consists of 14 residues. This chain's CDR3 is CASSPLRLNYGYTF. CDR3 DNA sequence: TGTGCCAGCAGTCCCCTCAGGCTAAACTATGGCTACACCTTC.

The chain has TRBV9 and TRBJ2-1; D is possibly TRBD2 (6 bases). Germline CDR1 reads SGDLS; CDR2 reads YYNGEE. This CDR3 is 15 amino acids long. Trimming stripped 0 bases from V and 3 bases from J, with 10 bases between. The CDR3 reads CASSVAEGNYNEQFF. The CDR3, as DNA: TGTGCCAGCAGCGTAGCGGAGGGGAACTACAATGAGCAGTTCTTC.

This clone was picked up a small number of times. The chain couples TRBV7-9 to TRBJ2-5; D remains unclear. Trimming took off 5 bases at V and 3 bases at J, with 10 bases between the two ends. CDR1 and CDR2 (germline): SEHNR, FQNEAQ (reference sequence). CDR3 length: 13 amino acids. The CDR3 coding sequence is TGTGCCAGCAGCCGACAAGGAAAAGAGACCCAGTACTTC. Its protein product is CASSRQGKETQYF. The complete variable domain, with remaining parts taken from reference TRBV7-9 and TRBJ2-5, reads DTGVSQNPRHKITKRGQNVTFRCDPISEHNRLYWYRQTLGQGPEFLTYFQNEAQLEKSRLLSDRFSAERPKGSFSTLEIQRTEQGDSAMYLCASSRQGKETQYFGPGTRLLVL.

This clone was found once. The chain uses TRBV28 and TRBJ2-3, with 7 positions matching TRBD2. The germline V gene encodes CDR1 MDHEN and CDR2 SYDVKM. J gave up 2 bases and V 2 bases, and 1 base lay outside the gene matches. The CDR3 is 14 amino acids. In DNA form, the CDR3 reads TGTGCCAGCAGTTTAGGGGGGGTCACAGATACGCAGTATTTT. Translated, it gives CASSLGGVTDTQYF.

V and J are TRBV7-3 and TRBJ1-3; 10 bases are a match to TRBD1. Germline V CDR1 and CDR2: SGHTA, FQGTGA. The CDR3 contains 15 residues. The junction had 2 bases not matched to a gene; V was cut back by 4 bases and J by 2 bases. The CDR3: CASSSTGGPGNTIYF. As DNA, the CDR3 is TGTGCCAGCAGCTCGACAGGGGGCCCTGGAAACACCATATATTTT.

This chain links TRBV5-6 with TRBJ1-2; no clear D gene. The germline V gene has CDR1 SGHDT and CDR2 YYEEEE. V lost 4 bases to trimming and J lost 1 base, with 11 bases between them. This CDR3 has 14 amino acids. The CDR3 sequence: CASSVTSYNYGYTF. In DNA, the CDR3 is TGTGCCAGCAGCGTGACAAGTTATAACTATGGCTACACCTTC.

The genes are TRBV4-2 and TRBJ1-4; D possibly corresponds to TRBD1 (6 bases). V was clipped by 0 bases and J by 15 bases, with 20 bases between them. The germline gives CDR1 LGHNA, CDR2 YNFKEQ. The CDR3 runs to 15 residues. The CDR3: CASSQDLQGRKQVFF. The CDR3 DNA follows: TGTGCCAGCAGCCAAGATTTACAGGGCCGAAAACAAGTGTTTTTT.

The chain recombines TRBV10-3 with TRBJ1-5; a possible D gene is TRBD1 (5 bases). The CDR3 sequence is 15 residues long. The V end lost 5 bases, the J end lost 0 bases, and 11 bases lay between the germline ends. Germline loops: CDR1 ENHRY, CDR2 SYGVKD. This CDR3 is CAISPGPDSNQPQHF. The CDR3 DNA is TGTGCCATCAGTCCAGGGCCGGATAGCAATCAGCCCCAGCATTTT.

This rearrangement joins TRBV6-6 to TRBJ1-2, with D unclear. The V end was cut by 0 bases, the J end by 1 base, with 9 bases between. The CDR3 spans 15 residues. The V gene's germline CDR1 is MNHNY and CDR2 SVGAGI (reference sequence). CDR3 residues: CASSYSRSVNYGYTF. The CDR3 bases are TGTGCCAGCAGTTACTCGAGGTCTGTTAACTATGGCTACACCTTC.